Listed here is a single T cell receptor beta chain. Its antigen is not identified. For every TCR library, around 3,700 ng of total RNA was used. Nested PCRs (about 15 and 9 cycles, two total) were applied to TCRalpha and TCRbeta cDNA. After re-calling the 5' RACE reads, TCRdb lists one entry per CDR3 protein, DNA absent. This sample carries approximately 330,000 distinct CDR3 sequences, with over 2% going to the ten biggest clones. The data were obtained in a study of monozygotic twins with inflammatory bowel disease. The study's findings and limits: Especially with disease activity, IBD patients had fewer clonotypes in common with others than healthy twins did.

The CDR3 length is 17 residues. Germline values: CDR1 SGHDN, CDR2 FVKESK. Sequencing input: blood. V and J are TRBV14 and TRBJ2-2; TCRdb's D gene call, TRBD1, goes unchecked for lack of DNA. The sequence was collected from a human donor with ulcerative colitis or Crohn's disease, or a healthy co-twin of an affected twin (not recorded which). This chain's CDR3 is CASSQDIAGPATGELFF. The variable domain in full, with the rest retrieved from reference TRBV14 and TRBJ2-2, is EAGVTQFPSHSVIEKGQTVTLRCDPISGHDNLYWYRRVMGKEIKFLLHFVKESKQDESGMPNNRFLAERTGGTYSTLKVQPAELEDSGVYFCASSQDIAGPATGELFFGEGSRLTVL.